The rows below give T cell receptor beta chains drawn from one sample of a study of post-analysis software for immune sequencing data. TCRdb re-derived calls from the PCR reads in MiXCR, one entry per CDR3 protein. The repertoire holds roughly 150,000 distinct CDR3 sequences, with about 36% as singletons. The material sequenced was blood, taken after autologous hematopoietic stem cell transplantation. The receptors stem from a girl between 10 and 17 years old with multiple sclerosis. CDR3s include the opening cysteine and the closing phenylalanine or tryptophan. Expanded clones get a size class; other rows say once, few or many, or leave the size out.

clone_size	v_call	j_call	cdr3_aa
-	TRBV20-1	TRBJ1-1	CSAAVGGLRDTEAFF
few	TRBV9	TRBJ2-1	CASSVGFYNEQFF
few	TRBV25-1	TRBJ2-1	CASSDGAGGTTYNEQFF
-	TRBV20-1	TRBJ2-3	CSARTGPAYTAQYF
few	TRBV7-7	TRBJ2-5	CASSLQDTPGETQYF
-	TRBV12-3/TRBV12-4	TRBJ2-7	CASSFLVFYEQYF
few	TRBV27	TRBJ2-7	CASSLAGPSYEQYF
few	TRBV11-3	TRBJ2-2	CASSLFGAGELFF
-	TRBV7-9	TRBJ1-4	CASGSNNEKLFF
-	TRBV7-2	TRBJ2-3	CASSRTSGTADTQYF
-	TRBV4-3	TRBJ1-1	CASSHPGQGKGPEAFF